The 20 T cell receptor beta chains listed next were all sequenced from one sample in a study of HIV-infected patients and healthy controls. The repertoire came from unfractionated whole blood and reflected all unsorted peripheral T cells. Alpha and beta constant-region primers primed reverse transcription of around 500 ng RNA. Separate chain-specific third strand synthesis with multiplexing indices produced the alpha and beta libraries. One entry per CDR3 protein, called by TCRdb with MiXCR from the 5' RACE reads. The sample includes approximately 18,000 distinct CDR3 sequences, around 10% of them seen just once. Material: blood. These receptors originate from an adult in good health.

This clonotype occurred many times. A read error may produce the germline difference seen at one junction end. The CDR3 loop is CSAGPREPFF. CDR3 bases: TGCAGTGCTGGCCCCCGAGAGCCGTTCTTC. The chain has TRBV20-1 and TRBJ2-1; the D is unclear. This CDR3 comprises 10 residues. The germline CDR1 and CDR2 sequences are DFQATT and SNEGSKA (reference sequence).

This clonotype was observed many times. The rearrangement uses TRBV7-2 and TRBJ2-5; possibly TRBD2 for D (5 bases). Trimming took 1 base from V and 7 from J, leaving 16 bases between them. Germline CDR1 SGHTA, CDR2 FQGNSA. The CDR3 consists of 15 residues. This CDR3 reads CASSLDRGPGGTQYF. The CDR3 nucleotides are TGTGCCAGCAGCTTAGATAGAGGGCCGGGTGGGACCCAGTACTTC.

This clonotype is labeled medium-sized (0.01 to 0.1%). The chain carries TRBV5-6 and TRBJ1-5; D unclear. Trimming left V 7 bases short and J 7 bases short, with 15 bases between. The CDR3 spans 13 residues. The germline CDR1 and CDR2 sequences are SGHDT and YYEEEE. The CDR3 is CASARSQAQPQHF. CDR3 sequence (DNA): TGTGCCAGCGCAAGGTCCCAGGCCCAGCCCCAGCATTTT.

This clonotype was counted ten times or more. The J gene is TRBJ1-5, the V gene TRBV20-1; 8 bases align to TRBD1. The germline V gene encodes CDR1 DFQATT and CDR2 SNEGSKA (reference sequence). V lost 5 bases, J lost 4 bases, and 1 base stayed unmatched. There are 12 residues in the CDR3. CDR3 sequence reads: CSAGQGNQPQHF. CDR3 sequence (DNA): TGCAGTGCTGGACAGGGTAATCAGCCCCAGCATTTT.

V usage is TRBV6-2 or TRBV6-3 and J usage is TRBJ1-1; TRBD1 matches at 8 bases. The V segment lost 0 bases and the J segment 11 bases; nucleotides outside the gene matches: 2. There are 12 residues in the CDR3. The germline gives CDR1 MNHEY, CDR2 SVGEGT. DNA of the CDR3: TGTGCCAGCAGTTACTCGACAGGGGACGCTTTCTTT. It codes for CASSYSTGDAFF.

This clonotype came up many times. J is TRBJ2-3 and V is TRBV7-2, with TRBD1 identical over 7 bases. J lost 4 bases, V lost 4 bases, and 5 bases had no gene match. Germline V gives CDR1 SGHTA, CDR2 FQGNSA. CDR3 length: 14 amino acids. The CDR3 DNA reads as TGTGCCAGCAGCTCCCACGGACAGGCAGATACGCAGTATTTT. It is translated as CASSSHGQADTQYF. The variable domain in full, completed from reference TRBV7-2 and TRBJ2-3, reads GAGVSQSPSNKVTEKGKDVELRCDPISGHTALYWYRQSLGQGLEFLIYFQGNSAPDKSGLPSDRFSAERTGGSVSTLTIQRTQQEDSAVYLCASSSHGQADTQYFGPGTRLTVL.

This clonotype appeared many times. The chain is built from TRBV5-5 and TRBJ1-5; D is undetermined. Trimming removed 3 bases at V and 4 bases at J, with 8 bases between. This CDR3 spans 13 amino acids. Germline V lookup: CDR1 SGHKS, CDR2 YYEKEE (reference sequence). This CDR3 is CASSSRSNQPQHF. CDR3 sequence (DNA): TGTGCCAGCAGCTCGAGATCGAATCAGCCCCAGCATTTT.

This clonotype was observed a handful of times. The rearrangement uses TRBV27 and TRBJ2-7; tentatively, D is TRBD1 (5 bases). The CDR3 is 12 amino acids. Trimming removed 3 bases at V and 5 bases at J, with 8 bases between. Germline assignment: CDR1 MNHEY and CDR2 SMNVEV (reference sequence). The CDR3 nucleotides read TGTGCCAGCAGTTTGAAAGGGGACGAGCAGTACTTC. Residues: CASSLKGDEQYF.

Concerning this clonotype itself: This may be a read error, as it is one base from a much larger clone. The chain is built from TRBV29-1 and TRBJ1-1, with D possibly TRBD1 on 5 matching bases. The germline gives CDR1 SQVTM, CDR2 ANQGSEA. CDR3 size: 13 residues. CDR3 residues: CRSRGGLNTEAFF. The CDR3 DNA reads TGCAGGTCCCGCGGGGGATTGAACACTGAAGCTTTCTTT.

This clonotype was picked up many times. J is TRBJ2-7 and V is TRBV4-2; 9 bases fit TRBD2. V shed 4 bases, J shed 5 bases, and the junction held 12 bases outside the gene matches. The CDR3 is 16 residues long. Germline CDR1 is LGHNA and CDR2 is YNFKEQ. This CDR3 reads CASSPLAGGPTDEQYF. CDR3 in DNA: TGTGCCAGCAGCCCTCTGGCGGGAGGGCCGACTGACGAGCAGTACTTC.

This clonotype was observed at least ten times. V usage is TRBV5-1 and J usage is TRBJ1-1; D ambiguous. This CDR3 has 13 amino acids. Germline V CDR1 and CDR2: SGHRS, YFSETQ. V lost 4 bases and J 5 bases, leaving 12 bases between the germline ends. The CDR3 DNA reads as TGCGCCAGCAGCGTAAATGGGGTAACTGAAGCTTTCTTT. Its protein is CASSVNGVTEAFF.

In its sample, this clonotype was seen many times. V gene TRBV6-5 combines with J gene TRBJ2-3, with 8 bases that match TRBD2. Germline CDR1 reads MNHEY; CDR2 reads SVGAGI. The J segment lost 3 bases and the V segment lost 0 bases, leaving 5 bases of the junction unmatched. This CDR3 region has 16 residues. In DNA form, the CDR3 reads TGTGCCAGCAGTTACTCGGGGGTAGCGGGAACAGATACGCAGTATTTT. Its protein product is CASSYSGVAGTDTQYF.

This clonotype was recorded at least ten times. CDR3 amino acids: CASSLGGPLETQYF. The CDR3 coding sequence is TGCGCCAGCAGCTTAGGTGGACCCTTGGAGACCCAGTACTTC. This chain uses TRBV5-1 with TRBJ2-5; D is unclear. CDR1 SGHRS and CDR2 YFSETQ come from the germline V gene. V was shortened by 2 bases and J by 5 bases, with 13 bases between the two germline ends. The CDR3 has 14 residues.

This clonotype has ten or more counts. The chain is built from TRBV7-2 and TRBJ2-1; TRBD2 agrees at 9 bases. The CDR3 totals 14 residues. Germline V gene sequence: CDR1 SGHTA, CDR2 FQGNSA. V dropped 1 base and J dropped 13; count of bases not matched to a gene: 8. The DNA for the CDR3 is TGTGCCAGCAGCTTAGGGGTCGCGGGGGGGCCTCAGTTCTTC. This translates into CASSLGVAGGPQFF.

This CDR3 reads CSVADRGLTEAFF. In DNA form, the CDR3 reads TGCAGCGTTGCTGACAGGGGCCTGACTGAAGCTTTCTTT. The chain has TRBV29-1 and TRBJ1-1; 8 bases agree with TRBD1. The CDR3 loop spans 13 amino acids. Germline V gene sequence: CDR1 SQVTM, CDR2 ANQGSEA. V trimming: 4 bases; J trimming: 5 bases; junction bases outside the gene matches: 6. The full variable domain, completed using reference TRBV29-1 and TRBJ1-1, is SAVISQKPSRDICQRGTSLTIQCQVDSQVTMMFWYRQQPGQSLTLIATANQGSEATYESGFVIDKFPISRPNLTFSTLTVSNMSPEDSSIYLCSVADRGLTEAFFGQGTRLTVV.

This chain joins TRBV6-6 and TRBJ2-4, with 12 positions matching TRBD1. Per germline, CDR1 MNHNY and CDR2 SVGAGI (reference sequence). The CDR3 totals 16 residues. The ends lost 6 bases at V and 7 bases at J; junction bases unmatched: 10. The CDR3, as DNA: TGTGCCAGCAGCCAGGGGGACAGGGGGCGGGAGAACATTCAGTACTTC. This translates into CASSQGDRGRENIQYF.

The chain carries TRBV5-4 and TRBJ1-1; 8 positions match TRBD1. In germline, CDR1 is SGHNT, CDR2 YYREEE (reference sequence). Trimming at V came to 2 bases and at J to 3 bases, leaving 9 bases not matched to a gene. This CDR3 contains 16 residues. CDR3 sequence: CASSLLTGASHTEAFF. The CDR3 nucleotides are TGTGCCAGCAGCTTACTGACAGGGGCAAGTCACACTGAAGCTTTCTTT.

This clonotype occurred a few times. The CDR3 sequence is CASSLGIGMTEAFF. CDR3 in DNA: TGTGCCAGCAGCTTGGGCATTGGGATGACTGAAGCTTTCTTT. The chain employs TRBV7-2 and TRBJ1-1; no definite D call. The CDR3 is 14 residues long. Trimming removed 3 bases from V and 5 bases from J, with 13 bases in between. Germline loops: CDR1 SGHTA, CDR2 FQGNSA.

This clonotype appeared many times. The chain is built from TRBV6-1 and TRBJ1-2; D ambiguous. Germline V CDR1 and CDR2: MNHNS, SASEGT. With 1 base removed from V and 5 bases from J, the gap between germline ends came to 8 bases. The CDR3 loop spans 13 amino acids. This CDR3 is CASSEGRLYGYTF. The CDR3 DNA reads as TGTGCCAGCAGTGAAGGCAGACTTTATGGCTACACCTTC.

This clonotype has a count of ten or more. The chain employs TRBV3-1 and TRBJ1-4; TRBD1 aligns across 7 bases. The CDR3 has 14 amino acids. Unmatched junction bases numbered 7, after V lost 4 bases and J lost 8 bases. Germline CDR1 LGHDT, CDR2 YNNKEL (reference sequence). CDR3 DNA: TGTGCCAGCAGCCCACAGGGGTGGATAGAAAAACTGTTTTTT. It yields the protein CASSPQGWIEKLFF.